The entry below describes one TCR beta chain. The record originates from a study of blood T cell repertoires in COVID-19. Study-level background: The United States, Italy and Spain supplied acute and convalescent COVID-19 samples. The analysed material was cDNA or gDNA that came from T cells, B-cell-depleted T cells, or PBMCs.

CDR3 length: 15 residues. Per the germline V gene, CDR1 is SEHNR and CDR2 is FQNEAQ (reference sequence). V shed 7 bases and J shed 1 base, with 15 bases lying between them. How the authors handled the data: Amplification from reference gene primers served as the basis for estimated nucleated cell counts. Profiled with immunoSEQ multiplex PCR; TCRdb holds only in-frame clones, not every one. V, J and clone size reflect that table, while D and trimming were determined from the DNA. Here the sample spans 78,000 or so clones, 86% being singletons. The chain carries TRBV7-9 and TRBJ2-3, with D possibly being TRBD2 (7 bases). The sequencing input was peripheral blood. The TCR comes from a man aged 50-59 years with active or convalescent COVID-19. The CDR3 here is CASTLGGGRTDTQYF. CDR3 sequence (DNA): TGTGCCAGCACCCTAGGCGGGGGCCGCACAGATACGCAGTATTTT.